This T cell receptor (beta chain) was observed in a study of cytomegalovirus exposure and HLA in healthy donors. PCR primers comprised 60 Vbeta and 13 Jbeta primers. Produced via immunoSEQ multiplex PCR; TCRdb's table is partial and in-frame only. The sample lists 95,000 to 150,000 clones; around 86% were seen once. Germline CDR1 is MGHRA and CDR2 is YSYEKL. This CDR3 comprises 15 residues. Trimming cost V 4 bases and J 5 bases; bases outside gene matches: 6. Material for sequencing was PBMCs. This chain connects TRBV4-1 to TRBJ2-7, with TRBD1 matching 12 bases. The TCR was taken from a man aged 25-45 years in good health and CMV-seronegative. In DNA form, the CDR3 reads TGCGCCAGCAGCCGGTGGGGACAGGGGGCGCACGAGCAGTACTTC. It encodes CASSRWGQGAHEQYF.